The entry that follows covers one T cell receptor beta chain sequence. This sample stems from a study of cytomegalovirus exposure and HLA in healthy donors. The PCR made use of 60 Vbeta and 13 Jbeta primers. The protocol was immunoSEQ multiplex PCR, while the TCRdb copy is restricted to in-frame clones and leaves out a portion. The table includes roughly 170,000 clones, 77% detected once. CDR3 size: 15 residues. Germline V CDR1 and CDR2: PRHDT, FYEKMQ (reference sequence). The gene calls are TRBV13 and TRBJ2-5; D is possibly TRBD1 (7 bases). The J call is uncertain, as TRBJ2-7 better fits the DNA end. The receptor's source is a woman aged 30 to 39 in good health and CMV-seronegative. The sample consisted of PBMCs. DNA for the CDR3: TGTGCCAGCAGCTTGAGGGGGGACAGTTCCTACGAGCAGTACTTC. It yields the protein CASSLRGDSSYEQYF.